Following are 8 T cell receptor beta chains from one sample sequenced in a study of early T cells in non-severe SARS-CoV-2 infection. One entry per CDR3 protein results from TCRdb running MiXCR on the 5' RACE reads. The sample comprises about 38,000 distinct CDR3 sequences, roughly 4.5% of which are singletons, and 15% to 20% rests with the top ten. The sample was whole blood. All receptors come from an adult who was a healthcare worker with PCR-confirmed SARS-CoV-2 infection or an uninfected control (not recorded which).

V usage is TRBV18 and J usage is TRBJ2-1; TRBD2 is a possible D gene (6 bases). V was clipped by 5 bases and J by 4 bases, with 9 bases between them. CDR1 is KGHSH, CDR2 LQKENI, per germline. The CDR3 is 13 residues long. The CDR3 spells CASSNREYNEQFF. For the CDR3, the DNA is TGTGCCAGCTCAAACCGGGAGTACAATGAGCAGTTCTTC. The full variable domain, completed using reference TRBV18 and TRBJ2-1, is NAGVMQNPRHLVRRRGQEARLRCSPMKGHSHVYWYRQLPEEGLKFMVYLQKENIIDESGMPKERFSAEFPKEGPSILRIQQVVRGDSAAYFCASSNREYNEQFFGPGTRLTVL.

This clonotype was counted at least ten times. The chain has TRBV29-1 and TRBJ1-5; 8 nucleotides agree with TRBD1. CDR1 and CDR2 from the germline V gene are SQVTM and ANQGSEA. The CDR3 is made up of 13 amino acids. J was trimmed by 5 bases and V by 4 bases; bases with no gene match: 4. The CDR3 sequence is CSVGGQAHQPQHF. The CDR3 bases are TGCAGCGTTGGGGGACAGGCTCATCAGCCCCAGCATTTT.

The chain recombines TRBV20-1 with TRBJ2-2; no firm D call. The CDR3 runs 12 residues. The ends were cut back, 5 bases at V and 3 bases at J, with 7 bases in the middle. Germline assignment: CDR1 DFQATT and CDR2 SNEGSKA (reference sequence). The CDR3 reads CSAPWDTGELFF. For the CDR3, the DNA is TGCAGTGCTCCCTGGGACACCGGGGAGCTGTTTTTT.

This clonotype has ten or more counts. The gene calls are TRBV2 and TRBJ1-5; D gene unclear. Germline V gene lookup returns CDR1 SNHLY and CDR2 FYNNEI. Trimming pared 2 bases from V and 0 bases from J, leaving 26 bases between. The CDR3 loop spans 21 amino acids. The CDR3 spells CASSEWDSWQKILHSNQPQHF. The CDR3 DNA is TGTGCCAGCAGTGAATGGGATAGCTGGCAGAAGATACTTCATAGCAATCAGCCCCAGCATTTT.

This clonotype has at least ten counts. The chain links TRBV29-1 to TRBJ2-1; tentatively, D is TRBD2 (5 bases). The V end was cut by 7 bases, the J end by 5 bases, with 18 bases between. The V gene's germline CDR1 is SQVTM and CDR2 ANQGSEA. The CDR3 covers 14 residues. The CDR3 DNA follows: TGCAGCGCCCATGGGCTTCTAGCAAACAATGAGCAGTTCTTC. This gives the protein CSAHGLLANNEQFF.

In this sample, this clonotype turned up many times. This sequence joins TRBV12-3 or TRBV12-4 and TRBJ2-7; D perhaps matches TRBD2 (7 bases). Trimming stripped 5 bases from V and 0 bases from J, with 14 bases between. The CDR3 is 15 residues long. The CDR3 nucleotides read TGTGCCAGCAGTCGAGGGGGGACTACCTCCTACGAGCAGTACTTC. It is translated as CASSRGGTTSYEQYF.

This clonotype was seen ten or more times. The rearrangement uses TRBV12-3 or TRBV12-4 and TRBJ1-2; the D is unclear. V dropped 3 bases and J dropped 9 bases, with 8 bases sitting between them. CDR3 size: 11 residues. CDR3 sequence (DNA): TGTGCCAGCAGTTTTGGGGAAAGCTACACCTTC. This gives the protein CASSFGESYTF.

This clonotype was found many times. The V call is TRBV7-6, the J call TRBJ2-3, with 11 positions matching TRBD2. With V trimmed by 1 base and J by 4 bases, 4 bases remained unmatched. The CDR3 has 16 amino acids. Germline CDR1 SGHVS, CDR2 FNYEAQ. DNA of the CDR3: TGTGCCAGCAGCTTAGATAGCGGGGGGGCCCCAGATACGCAGTATTTT. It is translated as CASSLDSGGAPDTQYF.